This T cell receptor beta chain came from a study of post-analysis software for immune sequencing data. Study-wide points: Analysis by F measure revealed that same-batch samples clustered strongly together. Patients showed TRBV5-6, TRBV5-1 and TRBV20-1 among a few TRBV segments more frequent than in controls.

Researchers reported that TCR beta cDNA libraries carried unique molecular identifiers. TCRdb re-called the PCR reads with MiXCR, one entry per CDR3 protein. The sample holds some 690,000 distinct CDR3 sequences, roughly 27% seen once. A note on this clonotype: As yet, its antigen is unknown.

Germline values: CDR1 DFQATT, CDR2 SNEGSKA (reference sequence). The CDR3 runs to 13 residues. The sequenced sample consisted of blood. The chain combines TRBV20-1 with TRBJ2-7, with TRBD2 matching over 7 bases. The J call is uncertain, as TRBJ2-5 better fits the DNA end. The receptor comes from a girl between 10 and 17 years old with multiple sclerosis. CDR3 amino acids: CSKPTDGGRTQYF. In DNA form, the CDR3 reads TGCAGCAAACCCACGGACGGGGGGAGGACCCAGTACTTC.